This T cell receptor (beta chain) was profiled in a study of blood T cell repertoires in COVID-19. Overall study context: Sample material is recorded as cDNA or gDNA derived from T cells, B-cell-depleted T cells, or PBMCs.

The table came from immunoSEQ multiplex PCR; TCRdb's copy has only in-frame clones and leaves some out. Seen here are over 95,000 clones, 75% to 90% observed once, and the top ten hold 15% to 20%. CDR1 SGHAT and CDR2 FQNNGV come from the germline V gene. CDR3 length equals 19 residues. Trimming cost V 5 bases and J 2 bases, with 24 bases left between them. This clonotype originated in a human donor with acute or convalescent COVID-19. The donor label of this sample is uncertain. The J gene is TRBJ2-2, the V gene TRBV11-2; possibly TRBD1 for D (6 bases). The sequenced sample consisted of peripheral blood. Here the CDR3 reads CASSPETGLGEENTGELFF. DNA for the CDR3: TGTGCCAGCAGCCCCGAAACAGGGTTGGGCGAGGAAAACACCGGGGAGCTGTTTTTT.